This is a list of T cell receptor beta chains from one sample in a study of blood T cells in healthy people across ages. Each CDR3 protein gets one entry after TCRdb re-called the 5' RACE reads with MiXCR. Counted here are 700,000 to 850,000 distinct CDR3 sequences, 53% occurring once; the ten biggest clones make up approximately 40%. Sequencing was done on a sample of blood. The receptors shown here come from a man aged 80 or over in good health. Each CDR3 is given with its conserved first and last residue. A D gene is named only where the DNA matches it firmly. Only part of the rows carry a size: once, few, many, or a class if the clone is expanded.

>TRBV5-1|-|few|TRBJ2-6
TGCGCCAGTACGGTCGGAGCCTCTGGGGCCAACGTCCTGACTTTC
CASTVGASGANVLTF
>TRBV7-8|-|-|TRBJ2-6
TGTGCCAGCAGCGCAACTCAGGTGGGGGCCAACGTCCTGACTTTC
CASSATQVGANVLTF
>TRBV4-1|TRBD2|-|TRBJ2-7
TGCGCCAGCAGCCAGATTGGACTAGCGGTGGGCTACGAGCAGTACTTC
CASSQIGLAVGYEQYF
>TRBV5-1|-|-|TRBJ2-1
TGCGCCAGCAGCTCCGCCGGGACAAATTACAATGAGCAGTTCTTC
CASSSAGTNYNEQFF
>TRBV28|TRBD1|-|TRBJ1-3
TGTGCCAGCAGTTTCCCCCTCACGGGACAGCCGAGCTCTGGAAACACCATATATTTT
CASSFPLTGQPSSGNTIYF
>TRBV18|-|-|TRBJ2-5
TGTGCCTGCTCACCAGGACAAACAGAGACCCAGTACTTC
CACSPGQTETQYF
>TRBV6-1|-|-|TRBJ1-2
TGTGCCAGCGAGCACCTGACGGAATATGGCTACACCTTC
CASEHLTEYGYTF
>TRBV29-1|-|once|TRBJ2-5
TGCAGCGTTCCTCCCAGTCAGGGTGCCTCCTACAATAAGCAGTACTTC
CSVPPSQGASYNKQYF
>TRBV2|-|-|TRBJ2-3
TGTGCCAGCAGCGCAACTATGGGGGATACGCAGTATTTT
CASSATMGDTQYF
>TRBV4-2|TRBD2|-|TRBJ2-1
TGTGCCAGCAGACTTAGCGGGTCAAGCTCCTACAATGAGCAGTTCTTC
CASRLSGSSSYNEQFF
>TRBV4-1|TRBD1|-|TRBJ2-7
TGCGCCAGCAGCCAAGATTGGCGGAACAGGGGGCTTATCCTGATCTACGAGCAGTACTTC
CASSQDWRNRGLILIYEQYF
>TRBV10-2|TRBD2|few|TRBJ2-7
TGCGCCAGCAGCGACGGGACTAGCGGCCTTCTCGAGCAGTACTTC
CASSDGTSGLLEQYF
>TRBV2|-|-|TRBJ1-1
TGTGCCAGCAGCGACCCACGGGGCACTGAAGCTTTCTTT
CASSDPRGTEAFF
>TRBV29-1|-|few|TRBJ1-1
TGCAGCGTTGAACGCCAGGGGTCGAACACTGAAGCTTTCTTT
CSVERQGSNTEAFF
>TRBV24-1|TRBD1|-|TRBJ2-1
TGTGCCACCAGTGATCCGAGGGGCACGGGACAGGGAGGAGTAGAACAGTTCTTC
CATSDPRGTGQGGVEQFF
>TRBV6-5|TRBD1|-|TRBJ1-2
TGTGCCAGCAGTTACTCGAGACAGGGGGCGAGTGGCTACACCTTC
CASSYSRQGASGYTF
>TRBV27|-|few|TRBJ1-5
TGTGCCAGCAGTTTATCCCTTTATCCAGGGAGCAATCAGCCCCAGCATTTT
CASSLSLYPGSNQPQHF
>TRBV20-1|TRBD1|-|TRBJ2-7
TGCAGTGCCCGGAACCCCGGGACAGGAAGGCTTTACGAGCAGTACTTC
CSARNPGTGRLYEQYF
>TRBV29-1|-|-|TRBJ2-7
TGCAGCGCTAGGGAGTCGAACTACGAGCAGTACTTC
CSARESNYEQYF
>TRBV24-1|-|-|TRBJ2-5
TGTGCCACCAGTGACCCGACTGGGGAAGAGACCCAGTACTTC
CATSDPTGEETQYF
>TRBV9|-|-|TRBJ1-2
TGTGCCAGCAGCGTAGCAGGTGAAGGGGACTACTATGGCTACACCTTC
CASSVAGEGDYYGYTF
>TRBV6-5|-|-|TRBJ2-4
TGTGCCAGCAGTTACTCGCACTTGGGCATTCAGTACTTC
CASSYSHLGIQYF
>TRBV3-1|TRBD2|once|TRBJ2-1
TGTGCCAGCAGCCTCCGGACTAGCGGGGGTAATGAGCAGTTCTTC
CASSLRTSGGNEQFF
>TRBV12-3/TRBV12-4|-|once|TRBJ2-3
TGTGCCAGCAGTTTATCGGTGGGATACGCGTATTTT
CASSLSVGYAYF
>TRBV29-1|TRBD1|few|TRBJ2-5
TGCAGCGTCACTACAGGGGGGGAGACCCAGTACTTC
CSVTTGGETQYF
>TRBV27|-|few|TRBJ2-4
TGTGCCAGCAGTTTAGCCGGAGAGCTAGCCAAAAACATTCAGTACTTC
CASSLAGELAKNIQYF
>TRBV20-1|TRBD2|few|TRBJ2-1
TGCAGTGCTAACCCTAGCGGGAGAGTCCTCTACAATGAGCAGTTCTTC
CSANPSGRVLYNEQFF
>TRBV24-1|TRBD2|-|TRBJ2-7
TGTGCCACCAGTGAAGGGGGACTAGGGACCTACGAGCAGTACTTC
CATSEGGLGTYEQYF
>TRBV7-9|-|-|TRBJ1-2
TGTGCCAGCAGCCCGAGGATAAGCTATGGCTACACCTTC
CASSPRISYGYTF
>TRBV20-1|TRBD2|-|TRBJ2-1
TGCAATGCTGGGAGCGGACTAGCGGGAGTCCATGAGCAGTTCTTC
CNAGSGLAGVHEQFF
>TRBV5-1|TRBD1|few|TRBJ1-2
TGCGCCAGCAGCCTTCCGGGACAGGATAACTACACCTTC
CASSLPGQDNYTF
>TRBV6-1|TRBD1|-|TRBJ1-1
TGTGCCAGCAGCCCGGGACAGAAGTACACTGAAGCTTTCTTT
CASSPGQKYTEAFF
>TRBV25-1|-|few|TRBJ2-7
TGTGCCAGCATAGTAAAGGGGTTAACCTACGAGCAGTACTTC
CASIVKGLTYEQYF
>TRBV5-1|-|-|TRBJ1-2
TGCGCCAGCAGCTATAGCTCGGACATCCTCTATGGCTACACCTTC
CASSYSSDILYGYTF
>TRBV5-1|TRBD2|few|TRBJ2-1
TGCGCCAGCAGTTACGGCCTCCTAACGGGAGGAGGATCCTACAATGAGCAGTTCTTC
CASSYGLLTGGGSYNEQFF
>TRBV6-2/TRBV6-3|TRBD2|few|TRBJ2-7
TGTGCCAGCACCGCGGGACTAGCGGTATCCTACGAGCAGTACTTC
CASTAGLAVSYEQYF
>TRBV5-1|-|few|TRBJ1-4
TGCGCCAGCAGCTTCACTCAGGGTCCGGATGAAAAACTGTTTTTT
CASSFTQGPDEKLFF
>TRBV13|TRBD1|few|TRBJ1-5
TGTGCCAGCAAGGAGGGGGCTAGCAATCAGCCCCAGCATTTT
CASKEGASNQPQHF
>TRBV18|-|-|TRBJ1-2
TGTGCCAGCTCAGAACAGGCGGAAGTTAACTATGGCTACACCTTC
CASSEQAEVNYGYTF
>TRBV2|TRBD2|-|TRBJ2-3
TGTGCCAGCAGGCCAGTAATCTTGGCCGGGACTAGCGGCACAGATACGCAGTATTTT
CASRPVILAGTSGTDTQYF
>TRBV28|TRBD1|-|TRBJ2-5
TGTGCCAGCAGTCCCGACAGGGCCCTAGGAGGAGAGACCCAGTACTTC
CASSPDRALGGETQYF
>TRBV11-1|TRBD2|-|TRBJ2-5
TGTGCCAGCAGCTCCAAGACTAGCGCCAACCTAAGGGGCTGGGAGACCCAGTACTTC
CASSSKTSANLRGWETQYF
>TRBV3-1|-|few|TRBJ2-3
TGTGCCAGCAGCGTGACTGGGGGCCAAAGGGCAGATACGCAGTATTTT
CASSVTGGQRADTQYF
>TRBV3-1|TRBD2|-|TRBJ2-1
TGTGCCAGCAGCCCGACCGGGACTAGTTACAATGAGCAGTTCTTC
CASSPTGTSYNEQFF
>TRBV11-2|-|-|TRBJ1-2
TGTGCCAGCAGCCCGTTGACCGGTCACACCTTC
CASSPLTGHTF